This record covers a single TCR beta chain. Sequenced by immunoSEQ multiplex PCR; TCRdb stores in-frame clones only, minus some. Among around 300,000 clones listed, just under 90% were seen once. The CDR3 runs to 14 residues. Germline CDR1 and CDR2: KGHSH and LQKENI. Trimming removed 6 bases from V and 8 bases from J; junction bases left unmatched: 10. Two negative PCRs, clearance, or symptom resolution characterized the recovered Cohort 3 donors. The record originates from a study of blood T cell repertoires in COVID-19. Across the whole study: In each case, the material was cDNA or gDNA derived from T cells, B-cell-depleted T cells, or PBMCs.

Sequencing used PBMCs or T cells enriched from blood (not recorded which). This TCR derives from a woman aged 25 to 39 who had recovered from COVID-19. This chain links TRBV18 with TRBJ2-1; TRBD2 matches 7 bases. The CDR3: CASSLTSFRDEQFF. The DNA of the CDR3 is TGTGCCAGCTCCTTGACTAGCTTTAGGGATGAGCAGTTCTTC.